The 6 T cell receptor beta chains below come from one sample, sequenced in a study of T cell clones after liver transplantation. Using immunoSEQ multiplex PCR, the repertoire was profiled, and TCRdb retains in-frame clones only, with some absent. Of around 78,000 clones listed, over 80% are singletons. The sample here was CD4+ T cells from blood, taken at the 22-month timepoint. The receptors were sampled from a human patient who received a liver transplant. Some of the T cells might come from the graft donor.

This chain connects TRBV6-1 to TRBJ1-6; no definite D call. The germline V and J ends were trimmed by 9 bases and 18 bases, with 9 bases remaining between them. Per the germline V gene, CDR1 is MNHNS and CDR2 is SASEGT. The CDR3 covers 8 residues. CDR3 in amino acids: CASSRPHF. CDR3 sequence (DNA): TGTGCCAGTTCGAGACCCCACTTT.

The chain uses TRBV9 and TRBJ2-3; D is tentatively TRBD1 or TRBD2 (6 bases each). Germline CDR1 SGDLS, CDR2 YYNGEE. The V and J ends lost 4 bases and 3 bases respectively, with 18 bases between them. This CDR3 is 16 amino acids long. The DNA of the CDR3 is TGTGCCAGCAGCTCAACGGTCAGGGGAGGAACAGATACGCAGTATTTT. This sequence encodes CASSSTVRGGTDTQYF.

This chain uses TRBV28 with TRBJ2-7; D unresolved. V lost 8 bases and J lost 6, with 11 bases in between. The CDR3 extends over 11 amino acids. Germline CDR1 reads MDHEN; CDR2 reads SYDVKM. The chain's CDR3 is CASALSTEQYF. CDR3 nucleotides: TGTGCCAGCGCTCTGAGTACCGAGCAGTACTTC.

The V and J genes are TRBV4-1 and TRBJ2-6, with D possibly matching TRBD2 (6 bases). The CDR3 has 16 amino acids. Trimming pared 4 bases from V and 4 bases from J, leaving 14 bases between. From germline, CDR1 is MGHRA and CDR2 YSYEKL. The CDR3 region is CASSPGTGTGANVLTF. CDR3 nucleotides: TGCGCCAGCAGCCCCGGGACTGGAACCGGGGCCAACGTCCTGACTTTC.

The genes are TRBV4-3 and TRBJ2-3, with 10 bases that match TRBD2. V lost 1 base to trimming and J lost 1 base; unmatched junction nucleotides: 2. The CDR3 totals 16 residues. Germline V gives CDR1 LGHNA, CDR2 YSLEER. CDR3 loop: CASSQGSGGGTDTQYF. DNA of the CDR3: TGCGCCAGCAGCCAAGGGAGCGGGGGGGGCACAGATACGCAGTATTTT.

The chain links TRBV7-2 to TRBJ2-2; maybe TRBD2 (6 bases). CDR3 length: 15 residues. V was trimmed by 6 bases and J by 7 bases, leaving 18 bases between them. Germline lookup yields CDR1 SGHTA and CDR2 FQGNSA. The CDR3: CASSTPIGSGGELFF. As DNA, the CDR3 is TGTGCCAGCAGTACCCCCATCGGGAGCGGCGGGGAGCTGTTTTTT.